The clone carrying this TCR beta chain was counted between two and nine times. Its target is not known. The sample belongs to a study of T-cell memory formation after mild COVID-19. J was trimmed by 3 bases and V by 6 bases; bases with no gene match: 8. The CDR3 length is 14 residues. The germline V gene has CDR1 DFQATT and CDR2 SNEGSKA (reference sequence). Constant-segment primers served in 5'RACE that generated TCR alpha and TCR beta cDNA libraries bearing sample barcodes and UMIs. TCRdb re-called the 5' RACE reads with MiXCR, one entry per CDR3 protein. The data show roughly 400,000 distinct CDR3 sequences, with roughly 15% seen just once and around a fifth held by the top ten. Study-wide results and caveats: Contracting CD4+ clones sat mainly in CM and EM; CD8+ in EMRA. What remained unconfirmed was the SARS-CoV-2 specificity of second-wave clones peaking on day 37. Pre-infection memory showed some responding clones, and this suggested that cross-reactive memory joined.

The sequenced sample consisted of PBMCs or a T cell subset sorted from them (not recorded which). The receptor's source is a young man who had mild COVID-19 (a few samples of this study predate the infection). Cell type and time point are not known. The genes are TRBV20-1 and TRBJ2-1; 7 bases are a match to TRBD1. The CDR3 here is CSATGTESYNEQFF. CDR3 nucleotide sequence: TGCAGTGCGACCGGGACAGAGAGCTACAATGAGCAGTTCTTC.